These T cell receptor beta chains were read from a single sample in a study of somatic mutations in cytotoxic T cells in rheumatoid arthritis. Generated by immunoSEQ multiplex PCR, the TCRdb table keeps only in-frame clones and is missing some. The top ten hold 30% to 40% of the sample, which has 4,500 to 5,500 clones, 78% seen once. Sequenced sample: CD8+ T cells sorted from blood. The receptors shown here come from a man between 65 and 85 years old with rheumatoid arthritis. CDR3s include the opening cysteine and the closing phenylalanine or tryptophan. D genes are given only for firm matches. The listing skips clone size in some rows; elsewhere it reads once, few, many or a size class.

v_call,d_call,clone_size,j_call,cdr3_nt,cdr3_aa
TRBV5-1,-,-,TRBJ2-1,TGCGCCAGCAGATTGTCCTTCAATGAGCAGTTCTTC,CASRLSFNEQFF
TRBV6-5,-,-,TRBJ1-5,TGTGCCAGCAATCTAAGAAATAGCAATCAGCCCCAGCATTTT,CASNLRNSNQPQHF
TRBV7-3,-,-,TRBJ2-5,TGTGCCAGCAGCGAGACAGTTCCCCCGGAGACCCAGTACTTC,CASSETVPPETQYF
TRBV4-2,-,few,TRBJ1-1,TGTGCCAGCAGCCCAACCGAGGTCGGGGTCACTGAAGCTTTCTTT,CASSPTEVGVTEAFF
TRBV9,TRBD1,-,TRBJ2-6,TGTGCCAGCAGCCCTAAACTGGGACAGGCGAAAACTGGCTCTGGGGCCAACGTCCTGACTTTC,CASSPKLGQAKTGSGANVLTF
TRBV27,-,-,TRBJ2-7,TGTGCCAGCAGCCTGAGGGTTAGCTCCTACGAGCAGTACTTC,CASSLRVSSYEQYF
TRBV4-1,-,few,TRBJ1-1,TGCGCCAGCAGCCCCTCGCAAGCGTCTGAAGCTTTCTTT,CASSPSQASEAFF
TRBV19,TRBD2,-,TRBJ2-1,TGTGCCAGCGGGACTAGCGGGGGGAATGAGCAGTTCTTC,CASGTSGGNEQFF
TRBV5-1,-,-,TRBJ2-7,TGCGCCAGCACCCACACAGGGTACTCCTACGAGCAGTACTTC,CASTHTGYSYEQYF
TRBV11-2,-,once,TRBJ1-2,TGTGCCAGCAGCTTAGAATGGGCGCCCGGCCTTGGCTACACCTTC,CASSLEWAPGLGYTF
TRBV7-8,-,-,TRBJ2-7,TGTGCCAGCAGCTTGGCTAGATACTACGAGCAGTACTTC,CASSLARYYEQYF
TRBV6-1,TRBD1,few,TRBJ2-7,TGTGCCAGCAGTGACCCTACCGGGACAGGGGGCTACGAGCAGTACTTC,CASSDPTGTGGYEQYF
TRBV4-1,-,few,TRBJ2-7,TGCGCCAGCAGCCAAGGAAGGGACATCTCCTACGAGCAGTACTTC,CASSQGRDISYEQYF
TRBV6-6,-,-,TRBJ2-1,TGTGCCAGCAGCCCCGACTCGAATCTCAATGAGCAGTTCTTC,CASSPDSNLNEQFF
TRBV5-1,-,-,TRBJ2-7,TGCGCCAGCAGCTTGTATGCAGGGGATCGCGAGCAGTACTTC,CASSLYAGDREQYF
TRBV4-1,-,few,TRBJ2-7,TGCGCCAGCAGCCAAAAAGGGACACAGTCCTACGAGCAGTACTTC,CASSQKGTQSYEQYF
TRBV5-5,-,-,TRBJ1-1,TGTGCCAGCAGCTTGGGAGCGAACACTGAAGCTTTCTTT,CASSLGANTEAFF
TRBV27,TRBD2,-,TRBJ2-2,TGTGCCAGCAGTTTAGGCGGGAGGGCCCACGGGGAGCTGTTTTTT,CASSLGGRAHGELFF
TRBV5-1,TRBD1,-,TRBJ2-1,TGCGCCAGCAGCTTGGGGACAGGGGGCAATGAGCAGTTCTTC,CASSLGTGGNEQFF
TRBV7-3,-,-,TRBJ1-1,TGTGCCAGCAGCTTAGGGGCCCTGAACACTGAAGCTTTCTTT,CASSLGALNTEAFF
TRBV13,-,-,TRBJ2-2,TGTGCCAGCAGCTTAGTCTGGCAGGGGGGCGCGAACACCGGGGAGCTGTTTTTT,CASSLVWQGGANTGELFF
TRBV19,-,-,TRBJ1-1,TGTGCCAGTAGCTACGGACAGTGGAACACTGAAGCTTTCTTT,CASSYGQWNTEAFF
TRBV10-3,TRBD2,-,TRBJ2-3,TGTGCCATCATGCTAGCGGAGTCAAGCACAGATACGCAGTATTTT,CAIMLAESSTDTQYF
TRBV6-5,-,few,TRBJ1-1,TGTGCCAGCACCTATCGGCGAGGGATTGGCACTGAAGCTTTCTTT,CASTYRRGIGTEAFF
TRBV7-9,-,-,TRBJ1-4,TGTGCCAGCAGCTTTTTTACTTGGTCCGCAGGGTCGGGTGAAAAACTGTTTTTT,CASSFFTWSAGSGEKLFF
TRBV13,-,-,TRBJ1-2,TGTGCCAGCAGCGTAAGACAGTCCGGCTACACCTTC,CASSVRQSGYTF
TRBV29-1,-,-,TRBJ2-1,TGCAGCGTTGGGGCCGTCTACAATGAGCAGTTCTTC,CSVGAVYNEQFF
TRBV5-4,TRBD2,once,TRBJ2-3,TGTGCCAGCAGCTTGAAGGCACTAGCGGGGGATACGCAGTATTTT,CASSLKALAGDTQYF
TRBV6-1,TRBD2,-,TRBJ2-1,TGTGCCAGCAGCTCTGGGGGGGACAATGAGCAGTTCTTC,CASSSGGDNEQFF
TRBV7-9,TRBD1,few,TRBJ1-2,TGTGCCAGCAGCTCAATGACAGGGGAGGATCTCATATGGTCCTATGGCTACACCTTC,CASSSMTGEDLIWSYGYTF
TRBV6-6,-,-,TRBJ1-3,TGTGCCAGCAGTTACTCGAACAGGGCTGGAAACACCATATATTTT,CASSYSNRAGNTIYF
TRBV7-8,-,-,TRBJ2-7,TGTGCCAGCAGCCCCTCCCCACAGAGCTCCTACGAGCAGTACTTC,CASSPSPQSSYEQYF
TRBV10-2,-,-,TRBJ2-7,TGCGCCAGCACCAATAGCATGGGGCCCTACGAGCAGTACTTC,CASTNSMGPYEQYF
TRBV7-9,TRBD1,-,TRBJ2-7,TGTGCCAGCAGCTCGCGACAGGGGTCCGCCTTCCCGACGCGCTACGAGCAGTACTTC,CASSSRQGSAFPTRYEQYF
TRBV2,TRBD1,-,TRBJ2-1,TGTGCCAGCTACTCGACAGGGGTCGATGAGCAGTTCTTC,CASYSTGVDEQFF
TRBV27,-,-,TRBJ2-7,TGTGCCAGCAGTTTATCGTTAGCGTCCTACGAGCAGTACTTC,CASSLSLASYEQYF
TRBV11-1,TRBD1,-,TRBJ1-2,TGTGCCAGCAGCTCCTCTCCTGGGACAGGGATCAAGGATGGCTACACCTTC,CASSSSPGTGIKDGYTF
TRBV19,-,-,TRBJ1-5,TGTGCCAGTAGTATACTAAATCAGCCCCAGCATTTT,CASSILNQPQHF
TRBV27,-,few,TRBJ1-1,TGTGCCAGCAGTTTAGCGGGGGAAGCTTTCTTT,CASSLAGEAFF
TRBV30,-,few,TRBJ1-6,TGTGCCAGCCAGAACGACGCGGGGGGCTCCTATAATTCACCCCTCCACTTT,CASQNDAGGSYNSPLHF
TRBV7-9,TRBD2,-,TRBJ2-3,TGTGCCAGCAGCTACTTAGCGGGAGGGCCGGGCACAGATACGCAGTATTTT,CASSYLAGGPGTDTQYF
TRBV9,-,few,TRBJ1-1,TGTGCCAGCAGCGTACAGGGTGGATTCACTGAAGCTTTCTTT,CASSVQGGFTEAFF
TRBV19,TRBD2,-,TRBJ2-2,TGTGCCAGTGGCCCTGGACTAGCGGGAACCGGGGAGCTGTTTTTT,CASGPGLAGTGELFF
TRBV7-9,-,-,TRBJ2-7,TGTGCCAGCAGCTTCGGGGGAGACTACGAGCAGTACTTC,CASSFGGDYEQYF
TRBV19,TRBD2,-,TRBJ2-1,TGTGCCAGTAGTAAGACTAGCGCGGACTACAATGAGCAGTTCTTC,CASSKTSADYNEQFF
TRBV6-5,-,once,TRBJ2-7,TGTGCCAGCAGTCCGCGGGACAGTGGGTACGAGCAGTACTTC,CASSPRDSGYEQYF
TRBV4-1,-,few,TRBJ2-1,TGCGCCAGCAGCCAAGAGGGCCCAGGGTACAATGAGCAGTTCTTC,CASSQEGPGYNEQFF
TRBV5-1,-,-,TRBJ1-1,TGCGCCAGCAGCTTGAACACGAACACTGAAGCTTTCTTT,CASSLNTNTEAFF
TRBV10-3,-,-,TRBJ2-1,TGTGCCATCCACACTGATGGCGGGGAGGCTAATGAGCAGTTCTTC,CAIHTDGGEANEQFF
TRBV7-9,-,once,TRBJ1-1,TGTGCCAGCAGGGTGGGGGGAAGTGAAGCTTTCTTT,CASRVGGSEAFF
TRBV27,-,-,TRBJ2-2,TGTGCCAGCAGCCGAAGGGGTACCGGGGAGCTGTTTTTT,CASSRRGTGELFF
TRBV19,-,-,TRBJ2-6,TGTGCCAGTACTTCCTCTGGGGCCAACGTCCTGACTTTC,CASTSSGANVLTF
TRBV19,TRBD2,-,TRBJ2-3,TGTGCCAGTAGTATACGAGCGGGAGCCTCAGATACGCAGTATTTT,CASSIRAGASDTQYF